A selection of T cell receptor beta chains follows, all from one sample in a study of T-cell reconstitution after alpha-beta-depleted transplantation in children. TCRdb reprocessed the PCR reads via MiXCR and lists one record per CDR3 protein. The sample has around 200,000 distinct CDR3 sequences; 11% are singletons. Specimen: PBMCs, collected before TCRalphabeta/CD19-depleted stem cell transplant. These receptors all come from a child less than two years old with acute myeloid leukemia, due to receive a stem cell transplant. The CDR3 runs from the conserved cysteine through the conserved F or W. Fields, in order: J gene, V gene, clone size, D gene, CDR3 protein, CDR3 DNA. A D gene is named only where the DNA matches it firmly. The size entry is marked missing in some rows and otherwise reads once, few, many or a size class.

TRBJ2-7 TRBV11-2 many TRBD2 CASSHLQAGIYEQYF TGTGCCAGCAGCCACCTCCAAGCGGGGATCTACGAGCAGTACTTC
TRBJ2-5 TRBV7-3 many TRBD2 CASSLGGLASETQYF TGTGCCAGCAGCTTAGGCGGACTAGCGTCAGAGACCCAGTACTTC
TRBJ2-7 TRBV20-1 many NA CSAPKLTYEQYF TGCAGTGCTCCCAAGCTTACCTACGAGCAGTACTTC
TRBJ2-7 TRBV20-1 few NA CSALLPPPGGKNEQYF TGCAGTGCCTTACTACCACCCCCGGGGGGCAAGAACGAGCAGTACTTC
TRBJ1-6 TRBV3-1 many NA CASSQGQLNSPLHF TGTGCCAGCAGCCAAGGACAGCTGAATTCACCCCTCCACTTT
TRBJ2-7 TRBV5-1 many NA CASSLEPGSYEQYF TGCGCCAGCAGCTTGGAGCCGGGCTCCTACGAGCAGTACTTC
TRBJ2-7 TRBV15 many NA CATSSSPEGGRVQYF TGTGCCACCAGCAGCTCACCAGAAGGGGGGAGGGTGCAGTACTTC
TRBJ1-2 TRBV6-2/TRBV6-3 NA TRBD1 CASSSNPQGAKSF TGTGCCAGCAGTTCCAACCCACAGGGGGCTAAGTCCTTC
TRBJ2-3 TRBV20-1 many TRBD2 CSASAGAGDTQYF TGCAGTGCTTCAGCGGGGGCTGGGGATACGCAGTATTTT
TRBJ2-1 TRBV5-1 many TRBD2 CASAGLAGSYNEQFF TGCGCCAGCGCCGGACTAGCGGGCTCCTACAATGAGCAGTTCTTC
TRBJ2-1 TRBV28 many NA CASSPIQGNEQFF TGTGCCAGCAGTCCTATACAGGGAAATGAGCAGTTCTTC
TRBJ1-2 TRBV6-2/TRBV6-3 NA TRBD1 CASRDRVRYTF TGTGCCAGCAGAGACAGGGTACGGTACACCTTC
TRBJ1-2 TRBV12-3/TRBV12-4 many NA CASSTGPYGYTF TGTGCCAGCAGCACAGGGCCATATGGCTACACCTTC
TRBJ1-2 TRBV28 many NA CASSLSGLANYGYTF TGTGCCAGCAGTTTAAGCGGGTTAGCTAACTATGGCTACACCTTC
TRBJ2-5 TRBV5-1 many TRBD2 CASSSPGLAETQYF TGCGCCAGCAGCTCCCCGGGACTAGCAGAGACCCAGTACTTC
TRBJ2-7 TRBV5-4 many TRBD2 CASSLGLAGSFYEQYF TGTGCCAGCAGCTTGGGGTTAGCGGGAAGTTTTTACGAGCAGTACTTC
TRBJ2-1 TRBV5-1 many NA CASSSADGYNEQFF TGCGCCAGCAGCTCGGCGGACGGGTACAATGAGCAGTTCTTC
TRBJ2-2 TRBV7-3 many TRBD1 CASSSGTGSTGELFF TGTGCCAGCAGCTCCGGGACAGGGTCAACCGGGGAGCTGTTTTTT
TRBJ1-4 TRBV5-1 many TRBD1 CASSPGTVGGHEKLFF TGCGCCAGCAGCCCGGGGACAGTAGGGGGTCATGAAAAACTGTTTTTT
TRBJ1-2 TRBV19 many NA CASTLNQGYGYTF TGTGCCAGTACCCTTAACCAGGGGTATGGCTACACCTTC
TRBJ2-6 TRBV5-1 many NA CASSLAAGFSGANVLTF TGCGCCAGCAGCTTGGCCGCGGGGTTCTCTGGGGCCAACGTCCTGACTTTC
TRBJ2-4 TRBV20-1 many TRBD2 CSAGPLAGDYIQYF TGCAGTGCTGGGCCCCTAGCGGGAGATTACATTCAGTACTTC
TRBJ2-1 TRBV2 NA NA CASSEHNEQFF TGTGCCAGCAGCGAACACAATGAGCAGTTCTTC
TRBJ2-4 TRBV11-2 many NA CASSLVGAGAVAKNIQYF TGTGCCAGCAGCTTAGTGGGGGCGGGAGCGGTAGCCAAAAACATTCAGTACTTC
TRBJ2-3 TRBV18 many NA CASSPARSTDTQYF TGTGCCAGCTCACCCGCCCGATCCACAGATACGCAGTATTTT
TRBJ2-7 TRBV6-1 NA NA CASTSTISYEQYF TGTGCCAGCACCTCGACCATATCCTACGAGCAGTACTTC